These 27 T cell receptor delta chains share one sample of origin, sequenced in a study of γδ T cells in repeated Plasmodium falciparum infection. Vgamma9/Vdelta2+ and Vdelta2-negative gammadelta T cells were flow-sorted from PBMC for bulk sequencing. TCRdb re-called the multiplex PCR reads via CATT. The table shows around 50,000 delta-chain clones, with about 1.5% occurring only once. The sequenced material came from gamma-delta T cells from blood. These receptors were collected from a pool of human donors (malaria-infected and uninfected, not separated).

A note on this clone: A far bigger clonotype differs at one base, so this is likely a read error. This sample includes further DNA sequences coding for the same CDR3. The chain is built from TRDV2 and TRDJ1; 12 nucleotides align to TRDD3. The J gene is absent in TCRdb and was assigned here via DNA matching to germline. The CDR3 spans 19 residues. CDR1 and CDR2 (germline): GEAIGNYY, EKD. Losses at the gene ends were 0 bases for V and 5 bases for J; bases not matched to a gene: 15. The CDR3 bases are TGTGCCTGTGACACCGCAGGTGTACTGGGGGATACAGTAAGAGATAAACTCATCTTT. It translates to CACDTAGVLGDTVRDKLIF.

On this clone: TCRdb's entry gives the protein of a much larger clone, which mismatches this DNA's translation at residue 6, likely from a read error; the protein reported here is translated from the DNA. The genes are TRDV1 and TRDJ1; no clear D gene. No J gene is reported in TCRdb; it was inferred here by comparing the DNA with germline. V was cut by 1 base and J by 0 bases, with 6 bases left in between. The CDR3 covers 14 residues. Per germline, CDR1 TSWWSYY and CDR2 QGS. This CDR3 is CALGEQMYTDKLIF. For the CDR3, the DNA is TGTGCTCTTGGGGAACAGATGTACACCGATAAACTCATCTTT.

This clone is categorized as medium-sized (0.01 to 0.1%). Other DNA sequences in this specimen translate into the identical CDR3. The chain has TRDV3 and TRDJ1, with TRDD2 matching 7 bases. V lost 2 bases to trimming and J lost 2 bases; unmatched junction nucleotides: 23. Germline V gene sequence: CDR1 TVYSNPD, CDR2 GDNSRS (reference sequence). The CDR3 sequence is 19 residues long. The CDR3 reads CAFSVYHFLRGWETDKLIF. The CDR3, as DNA: TGTGCCTTTTCCGTCTACCATTTCCTACGCGGCTGGGAAACCGATAAACTCATCTTT.

This clone has a handful of counts. For this DNA, TCRdb reports the protein of a much larger clone, which diverges at residue 16, most likely from a read error; the protein presented here is translated directly from the DNA. The V call is TRDV1, the J call TRDJ1; 10 positions agree with TRDD3. TCRdb leaves out the J gene; it was filled in here by matching the DNA to germline. There are 20 residues in the CDR3. CDR1 is TSWWSYY and CDR2 is QGS in the germline V gene. The CDR3 DNA follows: TGTGCTCTTGGTGACTACCACAATTACTGGGGGATGTATTCCACCGGTAAACTCATCTTT. Protein: CALGDYHNYWGMYSTGKLIF.

Points on this clone: A far more abundant clone sits one base away, making this likely a read error. The sample holds other DNA sequences that translate to the same CDR3. The J gene is TRDJ1, the V gene TRDV1; tentative D call: TRDD3 (5 bases). The CDR3 runs to 22 residues. Germline CDR1 reads TSWWSYY; CDR2 reads QGS. The CDR3 region has the DNA TGTGCTCTTGGGCCGCGAATCTTTCCCCCACTCTACTACCAGAGGATAACTGATAAACTCATCTTC. It yields the protein CALGPRIFPPLYYQRITDKLIF.

As concerns this clone: This likely reflects a read error, since a far larger clone is one base away. This CDR3 is also generated by other DNA sequences in the sample. The CDR3 nucleotides are TGTGCCTTTCCCAAGGCCACGTACGGGGATTGTAGCGCCGATAAACTCATCTTT. This gives the protein CAFPKATYGDCSADKLIF. This chain connects TRDV3 to TRDJ1; a weak D match, TRDD3 (6 bases). Germline V gives CDR1 TVYSNPD, CDR2 GDNSRS (reference sequence). This CDR3 has 18 residues. The V gene lost 2 bases and the J gene lost 3 bases, with 28 bases spanning the gap.

By sample share, this clone is medium-sized (0.01 to 0.1%). Other nucleotide sequences from this sample produce the same CDR3. The chain employs TRDV1 and TRDJ1, with 11 bases identical to TRDD3. V was clipped by 9 bases and J by 0 bases; unmatched bases: 24. This CDR3 spans 21 amino acids. The germline CDR1 and CDR2 sequences are TSWWSYY and QGS. The CDR3 region is CALRRLIWGIQGGQYTDKLIF. The DNA of the CDR3 is TGTGCTCTCCGCCGTCTAATCTGGGGGATACAGGGAGGCCAGTACACCGATAAACTCATCTTT.

By share, this clone ranks as medium-sized. Only one base separates this from a far larger clonotype, so it likely reflects a read error. Additional DNA sequences in this sample encode the identical CDR3. This sequence joins TRDV1 and TRDJ1; weak D call: TRDD2 (6 bases). The CDR3 loop spans 18 amino acids. Germline CDR1 reads TSWWSYY; CDR2 reads QGS. DNA of the CDR3: TGTGCTCTTGGGGAATTAGTCCTACCCGTTGCGGGACCCGATAAACTCATCTTC. It translates to CALGELVLPVAGPDKLIF.

With respect to this clone: A far more abundant clone sits one base away, making this likely a read error. This CDR3 is also generated by other DNA sequences in the sample. The CDR3 spells CAFKGPRQKWLGGARGPLIF. CDR3 sequence (DNA): TGCGCCTTTAAAGGTCCCCGCCAGAAGTGGCTGGGGGGAGCCCGGGGACCCCTGATCTTT. The chain combines TRDV3 with TRDJ4; TRDD3 aligns across 7 bases. The J gene comes from matching the DNA to germline here; TCRdb lacks it. This CDR3 comprises 20 residues. The germline CDR1 and CDR2 sequences are TVYSNPD and GDNSRS (reference sequence).

Of note for this clone: A single base is all that separates this from a far larger clone, so a read error is likely. At the DNA level, this CDR3 is encoded by other sequences in the same sample as well. The V and J genes are TRDV2 and TRDJ1; D is uncertain. The CDR3 has 16 residues. Per germline, CDR1 GEAIGNYY and CDR2 EKD. Trimming removed 0 bases at V and 1 base at J, with 14 bases between. Here the CDR3 DNA reads TGTGCCTGTGACACCGAGGAAGAAGAAGGCACCGATAAACTCATCTTT. Translation: CACDTEEEEGTDKLIF.

Concerning this clone: The mismatch at residue 5 between this DNA's translation and the TCRdb protein of a much larger clone likely reflects a read error; the protein shown is translated from the DNA. The chain combines TRDV1 with TRDJ1; TRDD3 aligns across 9 bases. Because TCRdb records no J gene, it was assigned here through a match of the DNA to germline. The CDR3 has 23 residues. V shed 3 bases, J shed 5 bases, and the junction held 31 bases outside the gene matches. The germline gives CDR1 TSWWSYY, CDR2 QGS. The CDR3 DNA is TGTGCTCTTGGGGATCTAATATCCCTACCTTATAACTGGGGGAAAAGGGGTGTTGATAAACTCATCTTT. Encoded protein: CALGDLISLPYNWGKRGVDKLIF.

The sample holds a few counts of this clone. The protein given by TCRdb reflects a much larger clone and differs at residue 14 from this DNA's translation, likely from a read error; the protein shown is the DNA's translation. Called V gene: TRDV1; the J gene was not called; no DNA check was done on the table's D call, TRDD3. CDR3 length: 23 amino acids. Per the germline V gene, CDR1 is TSWWSYY and CDR2 is QGS. In DNA form, the CDR3 reads TGTGCTCTTGGGGAAAGAGGACCTACAGGACCCTGGGGGGTACGCGGGTACACCGATAAGCTCATCTTT. Translating it yields CALGERGPTGPWGVRGYTDKLIF.

As for this clone: A far more abundant clone sits one base away, making this likely a read error. Additional DNA sequences in this sample encode the identical CDR3. The chain joins TRDV1 to TRDJ1, with 9 positions matching TRDD2. TCRdb offers no J gene call, so here the DNA was matched to germline to obtain one. Per the germline V gene, CDR1 is TSWWSYY and CDR2 is QGS. With 3 bases clipped from V and 1 base from J, the junction kept 21 bases outside the gene matches. This CDR3 is built from 21 residues. The CDR3 here is CALGDRAFLLTGIFGTDKLIF. CDR3 nucleotides: TGTGCTCTTGGGGACCGAGCCTTCCTACTAACGGGGATCTTTGGCACCGATAAACTCATCTTT.

This clone was picked up a small number of times. The protein TCRdb lists belongs to a much larger clone and differs from this DNA's translation at residue 13, which points to a read error; the protein shown is made from the DNA. CDR3 sequence (DNA): TGTGCCTTTAGAGGGGTTAGGTCGGGCCTACAGGGTAGGGGATTACTGTACACCGATAAACTCATCTTT. It specifies CAFRGVRSGLQGRGLLYTDKLIF. The V and J genes are TRDV3 and TRDJ1; a possible D gene is TRDD3 (6 bases). The CDR3 sequence is 23 residues long. The germline V and J ends were trimmed by 0 bases and 0 bases, with 38 bases remaining between them. In germline, CDR1 is TVYSNPD, CDR2 GDNSRS (reference sequence).

This clone was seen more than once but under ten times. It differs at one base from a far larger clone, so likely a read error. This specimen includes other DNA sequences encoding the same CDR3. V and J are TRDV1 and TRDJ2; 11 bases align to TRDD3. CDR1 is TSWWSYY, CDR2 QGS, per germline. The ends lost 2 bases at V and 8 bases at J; junction bases unmatched: 25. This CDR3 is built from 22 residues. In nucleotides, the CDR3 is TGTGCTCTTGGGGAAATCTTCCCGTACTGGGGGATATCAGCTCGAGCCGTGGCACAACTCTTCTTT. This gives the protein CALGEIFPYWGISARAVAQLFF.

This clone showed up just a few times. This probably arose from a read error, given a far larger clone one base away. Additional DNA sequences in this sample encode the identical CDR3. The chain recombines TRDV1 with TRDJ1, with D possibly matching TRDD2 (5 bases). The CDR3 is 19 residues long. Germline V gives CDR1 TSWWSYY, CDR2 QGS. This CDR3 reads CALGESGPPVVLQTDKLIF. The DNA of the CDR3 is TGTGCTCTTGGGGAATCGGGGCCCCCGGTCGTCCTTCAAACCGACAAACTCATCTTT.

The table lists this clone with many counts. This is likely an artifact of a read error, given a far larger clone one base away. The sample holds other DNA sequences that translate to the same CDR3. The chain carries TRDV1 and TRDJ1, with TRDD3 matching over 8 bases. Germline lookup yields CDR1 TSWWSYY and CDR2 QGS. The CDR3 is made up of 26 amino acids. The CDR3 nucleotides are TGTGCCCTTGGGGAACTCTGTTTCCTGTCATCTTCCTTAGCGGCTACTGGGGGCGAGTACACCGATAAACTCATCTTT. This sequence encodes CALGELCFLSSSLAATGGEYTDKLIF.

This clone was recorded many times. A far larger clone is just one base off, so this is likely a read error. This same CDR3 is encoded by further DNA sequences in the sample. This chain joins TRDV1 and TRDJ1, with 10 bases lining up with TRDD3. No J gene is reported in TCRdb; it was inferred here by comparing the DNA with germline. Per germline, CDR1 TSWWSYY and CDR2 QGS. J lost 1 base, V lost 6 bases, and 20 bases had no gene match. There are 20 residues in the CDR3. Written as DNA, the CDR3 is TGTGCTCTTGGTGACTACCACAATTACTGGGGGATGTACTCCACCGATAAACTCATCTTT. It codes for CALGDYHNYWGMYSTDKLIF.

On this clone itself: TCRdb's protein for this DNA is that of a much larger clone and differs from the translation at residue 4, likely a read error; the protein shown is the DNA translation. The chain combines TRDV1 with TRDJ1; D ambiguous. V shed 7 bases and J shed 3 bases, with 15 bases lying between them. The CDR3 is made up of 14 amino acids. The germline V gene has CDR1 TSWWSYY and CDR2 QGS. DNA of the CDR3: TGTGCTCTTGAGGATGGGACTAGGTCCGATAAACTCATCTTT. Protein sequence: CALEDGTRSDKLIF.

Many counts were recorded for this clone. TCRdb pairs this DNA with a much larger clone's protein that differs at residue 5, likely a read error; the protein shown was translated from the DNA. This CDR3 reads CACDILLGDPYTDKLIF. CDR3 bases: TGTGCCTGTGACATCTTACTGGGGGACCCATACACCGATAAACTCATCTTT. This chain connects TRDV2 to TRDJ1, with 9 bases matching TRDD3. The CDR3 is 17 amino acids. Germline V CDR1 and CDR2: GEAIGNYY, EKD. V gave up 2 bases and J gave up 0 bases; unmatched junction bases: 9.

Within the sample, this clone is medium-sized. In the same sample, other DNA sequences code for this CDR3. The V gene is TRDV1, the J gene TRDJ1; TRDD2 might be the D (7 bases). The CDR3 is 19 amino acids. Germline V gene lookup returns CDR1 TSWWSYY and CDR2 QGS. V was shortened by 0 bases and J by 7 bases, with 27 bases between the two germline ends. The CDR3 nucleotides read TGTGCTCTTGGGGAACTGCTTCCTATAGATACGTGGGAGGCCTCTAAACTCATCTTT. Residues: CALGELLPIDTWEASKLIF.

This clone was recorded many times. A far larger clone is off by one base, so a read error is likely. In the same sample, other DNA sequences code for this CDR3. The V and J genes are TRDV2 and TRDJ1; D is ambiguous. The CDR3 runs 13 residues. Germline lookup yields CDR1 GEAIGNYY and CDR2 EKD. V was pared by 2 bases and J by 5 bases, with 11 bases between. DNA for the CDR3: TGTGCCTGTGACAGTGTAGGAGTTGATAAACTCATCTTT. Translating gives CACDSVGVDKLIF.

The sample holds many counts of this clone. TCRdb pairs this DNA with a much larger clone's protein that differs at residue 18, likely a read error; the protein shown was translated from the DNA. CDR3 DNA: TGTGCTCTTGGGGGCAGGGTAAGAACTGGGGGATCCTGGGACACCCGACAGACGTTTTTC. Protein product: CALGGRVRTGGSWDTRQTFF. The chain combines TRDV1 with TRDJ3, with 10 bases identical to TRDD3. The CDR3 runs to 20 residues. Germline CDR1 TSWWSYY, CDR2 QGS.

Note on this clone: For this DNA, TCRdb reports the protein of a much larger clone, which diverges at residue 15, most likely from a read error; the protein presented here is translated directly from the DNA. The J gene is TRDJ1, the V gene TRDV1, with 11 nucleotides matching TRDD3. Germline loops: CDR1 TSWWSYY, CDR2 QGS. V gave up 0 bases and J gave up 7 bases; unmatched junction bases: 19. CDR3 length: 20 residues. The CDR3 sequence is CALGELRLFWMGDTSGKLIF. CDR3 coding DNA: TGTGCTCTTGGGGAACTTCGCCTGTTCTGGATGGGGGATACGTCCGGTAAACTCATCTTT.

This clone was picked up many times. The translation of this DNA and the TCRdb protein of a much larger clone differ at residue 11, probably owing to a read error; the protein shown here is translated from the DNA. V is TRDV1 and J is TRDJ1; D perhaps matches TRDD3 (5 bases). The J gene is not listed in TCRdb, so it was assigned here from a DNA match to germline. Germline lookup yields CDR1 TSWWSYY and CDR2 QGS. CDR3 size: 19 residues. V was pared by 0 bases and J by 0 bases, with 20 bases between. CDR3 DNA sequence: TGTGCTCTTGGGGAACTAAACCCCGCCTCCTCGGGGAACACCGATAAACTCATCTTT. Protein sequence: CALGELNPASSGNTDKLIF.

In its sample, this clone was seen a few times. TCRdb shows a much larger clone's protein in place of this DNA's translation, and the two differ at residue 13, likely through a read error; the protein shown is translated from the DNA. This sequence joins TRDV1 and TRDJ1, with D perhaps TRDD3 (6 bases). TCRdb records no J gene; here it was assigned by comparing the DNA to germline. The length of the CDR3 is 19 residues. The V end lost 2 bases, the J end lost 1 base, and 23 bases lay between the germline ends. CDR1 and CDR2 from the germline V gene are TSWWSYY and QGS. In DNA, the CDR3 is TGTGCTCTTGGGGAAAGGAGTACACCTACTGGGATGTGCACCGATAAACTCATCTTT. Its translation: CALGERSTPTGMCTDKLIF.

In this sample, this clone turned up a few times. TCRdb has a much larger clone's protein, which differs at residue 14 from the translation of this DNA, likely because of a read error; what is shown is the protein translated from the DNA. The chain joins TRDV1 to TRDJ1, with no clear D. The CDR3 loop spans 17 amino acids. Germline V gives CDR1 TSWWSYY, CDR2 QGS. CDR3 amino acids: CALGEPEYVRVPDRLIF. CDR3 coding DNA: TGTGCTCTTGGGGAGCCGGAGTACGTGAGGGTCCCCGATAGACTCATCTTT.